These 18 T cell receptor beta chains came from one sample sequenced in a study of control samples from healthy donors and cancer patients. Profiled with immunoSEQ multiplex PCR; TCRdb holds only in-frame clones, not every one. The sample shows 390,000 or so clones, about 93% of them seen only once. Sequences were obtained from PBMCs. The origin of the receptors is a man aged 35-49 years with head and neck cancer.

V usage is TRBV2 and J usage is TRBJ2-6; 7 nucleotides agree with TRBD2. Germline CDR1 is SNHLY and CDR2 is FYNNEI. This CDR3 has 18 amino acids. Losses at the gene ends were 6 bases for V and 0 bases for J; bases not matched to a gene: 11. The CDR3 sequence: CASRERGGRVSGANVLTF. Written as DNA, the CDR3 is TGTGCCAGCAGAGAACGTGGGGGGAGGGTCTCTGGGGCCAACGTCCTGACTTTC.

The chain combines TRBV7-8 with TRBJ1-2; TRBD1 aligns across 8 bases. With 5 bases clipped from V and 0 bases from J, the junction kept 8 bases outside the gene matches. Germline V CDR1 and CDR2: SGHVS, FQNEAQ. This CDR3 contains 16 residues. CDR3 sequence: CASSRTGQATNYGYTF. In DNA, the CDR3 is TGTGCCAGCAGCAGAACGGGACAGGCGACTAACTATGGCTACACCTTC.

This clone was seen a single time. J is TRBJ2-2 and V is TRBV10-2; perhaps TRBD1 as D (5 bases). The V end was cut by 7 bases, the J end by 1 base, with 10 bases between. This CDR3 spans 14 amino acids. Germline values: CDR1 WSHSY, CDR2 SAAADI. Here the CDR3 DNA reads TGCGCCAGCACATGGGGCCAGAACACCGGGGAGCTGTTTTTT. Translated, it gives CASTWGQNTGELFF.

CDR3 loop: CASSSTGPNEQFF. The CDR3 nucleotides are TGTGCCAGCAGCTCGACAGGGCCCAATGAGCAGTTCTTC. J is TRBJ2-1 and V is TRBV6-4; 7 nucleotides align to TRBD1. Germline CDR1 MRHNA, CDR2 SNTAGT. The junction had 5 bases not matched to a gene; V was cut back by 6 bases and J by 6 bases. The CDR3 consists of 13 residues.

The chain is built from TRBV28 and TRBJ1-5; D perhaps matches TRBD1 (6 bases). The CDR3 covers 15 residues. V was pared by 6 bases and J by 3 bases, with 15 bases between. In germline, CDR1 is MDHEN, CDR2 SYDVKM. CDR3 protein: CASSLDQGSNQPQHF. CDR3 nucleotides: TGTGCCAGCAGCCTAGACCAGGGGTCCAATCAGCCCCAGCATTTT.

The gene calls are TRBV9 and TRBJ2-5, with a possible D match to TRBD1 (5 bases). V lost 1 base to trimming and J lost 2 bases, with 12 bases between them. The length of the CDR3 is 15 residues. Germline CDR1 reads SGDLS; CDR2 reads YYNGEE. The CDR3 coding sequence is TGTGCCAGCAGCGTATCATGGGGCAGACAAGAGACCCAGTACTTC. Its protein product is CASSVSWGRQETQYF.

This sequence joins TRBV28 and TRBJ2-1; 9 bases are a match to TRBD2. The CDR3 has 14 residues. The V gene end was trimmed by 6 bases and the J gene end by 3 bases; junction bases not matched to a gene: 3. CDR1 is MDHEN and CDR2 is SYDVKM in the germline V gene. The DNA for the CDR3 is TGTGCCAGCAGCCAGACTAGCGGCTACAATGAGCAGTTCTTC. Its translation: CASSQTSGYNEQFF.

V usage is TRBV6-1 and J usage is TRBJ2-7; 13 positions agree with TRBD2. This CDR3 has 15 residues. Germline V gene data show CDR1 as MNHNS and CDR2 as SASEGT. J gave up 6 bases and V 3 bases, and 5 bases lay outside the gene matches. The CDR3 region has the DNA TGTGCCAGCAGTGACGGACTAGCGGGAGCTGGCGAGCAGTACTTC. Protein sequence: CASSDGLAGAGEQYF.

The J gene is TRBJ2-1, the V gene TRBV6-5; 15 bases are a match to TRBD2. The CDR3 spans 15 residues. With V trimmed by 6 bases and J by 6 bases, 3 bases remained unmatched. The germline V gene has CDR1 MNHEY and CDR2 SVGAGI. CDR3 sequence (DNA): TGTGCCAGCAGGTGGGGACTAGCGGGAGGCAATGAGCAGTTCTTC. Protein sequence: CASRWGLAGGNEQFF.

This chain uses TRBV5-8 with TRBJ1-1; 9 bases agree with TRBD1. The CDR3 spans 17 residues. Trimming at V came to 0 bases and at J to 4 bases, leaving 10 bases not matched to a gene. Germline-derived CDR1 and CDR2 are SGHTS and YDEGEE. The CDR3 region has the DNA TGTGCCAGCAGCTTGGACGGGACAGGGCAGGTCGGCACTGAAGCTTTCTTT. Protein sequence: CASSLDGTGQVGTEAFF.

V gene TRBV2 combines with J gene TRBJ1-2; 9 bases fit TRBD1. Germline CDR1 and CDR2: SNHLY and FYNNEI. Unmatched junction bases numbered 11, after V lost 10 bases and J lost 2 bases. CDR3 size: 15 residues. The CDR3 spells CATDPGGTGNYGYTF. The CDR3 DNA reads as TGTGCCACCGACCCTGGAGGGACAGGGAACTATGGCTACACCTTC.

This clone was recorded once. This sequence joins TRBV24-1 and TRBJ2-1; D perhaps matches TRBD1 (6 bases). Germline CDR1 KGHDR, CDR2 SFDVKD. The CDR3 runs to 18 residues. V was shortened by 3 bases and J by 4 bases, with 21 bases between the two germline ends. Here the CDR3 reads CATSDARRGVGVYNEQFF. The CDR3 DNA is TGTGCCACCAGTGATGCGCGCAGGGGCGTCGGGGTTTACAATGAGCAGTTCTTC.

V and J are TRBV13 and TRBJ2-1; TRBD2 might be the D (6 bases). V was pared by 6 bases and J by 5 bases, with 20 bases between. From germline, CDR1 is PRHDT and CDR2 FYEKMQ (reference sequence). The CDR3 extends over 16 amino acids. The CDR3 loop reads CASRGAILGRDNEQFF. In nucleotides, the CDR3 is TGTGCCAGCAGGGGAGCTATACTCGGGAGAGACAATGAGCAGTTCTTC.

The V and J genes are TRBV28 and TRBJ2-5; 10 bases are a match to TRBD1. Germline CDR1 is MDHEN and CDR2 is SYDVKM. The CDR3 is 17 residues long. Trimming at V came to 3 bases and at J to 3 bases, leaving 10 bases not matched to a gene. The CDR3 region has the DNA TGTGCCAGCAGTTTCCTTCCGCCGGGACAGGGGAAAGAGACCCAGTACTTC. Residues: CASSFLPPGQGKETQYF.

The chain is built from TRBV11-2 and TRBJ1-5; D ambiguous. Trimming took 8 bases from V and 6 from J, leaving 14 bases between them. The CDR3 contains 13 residues. In germline, CDR1 is SGHAT, CDR2 FQNNGV. CDR3 sequence reads: CASGQQMGQPQHF. The CDR3 coding sequence is TGTGCCAGCGGGCAACAGATGGGTCAGCCCCAGCATTTT.

The chain has TRBV7-8 and TRBJ2-2; 7 nucleotides align to TRBD2. CDR3 length equals 16 residues. CDR1 and CDR2 from the germline V gene are SGHVS and FQNEAQ. J was trimmed by 1 base and V by 1 base; bases with no gene match: 3. CDR3 region: CASSLVASGNTGELFF. DNA for the CDR3: TGTGCCAGCAGCTTAGTGGCTAGCGGGAACACCGGGGAGCTGTTTTTT.

The rearrangement links TRBV19 to TRBJ2-5; D possibly corresponds to TRBD2 (7 bases). The V and J ends lost 3 bases and 2 bases respectively, with 10 bases between them. The CDR3 loop spans 14 amino acids. CDR1 is LNHDA and CDR2 is SQIVND in the germline V gene (reference sequence). The CDR3: CASSIGGRQETQYF. In nucleotides, the CDR3 is TGTGCCAGTAGTATCGGGGGGCGACAAGAGACCCAGTACTTC.

The chain has TRBV7-2 and TRBJ2-3, with D possibly being TRBD2 (6 bases). CDR1 is SGHTA and CDR2 is FQGNSA in the germline V gene. The CDR3 runs to 16 residues. V lost 6 bases and J lost 0, with 16 bases in between. The CDR3: CASSLGGAGSTDTQYF. CDR3 nucleotide sequence: TGTGCCAGCAGTCTAGGCGGGGCAGGTAGCACAGATACGCAGTATTTT.